The 25 T cell receptor beta chains below all came from one sample that was sequenced in a study of CD8 T cells in Susac syndrome. cDNA came from approximately 0.5 to 1 ug RNA primed by random hexamers. TCRdb recomputed calls from the immunoSEQ multiplex PCR reads with MiXCR, one row per CDR3 protein. The sample contains some 300,000 distinct CDR3 sequences, 85% of which appear only once. Sequenced input: CD8+ T cells from PBMCs. These receptors were taken from a human donor with multiple sclerosis.

The chain links TRBV29-1 to TRBJ2-3; D ambiguous. The CDR3 sequence is 16 residues long. The V gene's germline CDR1 is SQVTM and CDR2 ANQGSEA. Between the trimmed V and J ends, which lost 3 bases and 0 bases, there was a span of 16 bases. The CDR3: CSVDSIQSASTDTQYF. The CDR3 nucleotides are TGCAGCGTTGATTCGATACAGTCAGCTAGCACAGATACGCAGTATTTT.

The chain links TRBV19 to TRBJ1-5, with D hard to call. The CDR3 loop spans 15 amino acids. V was cut by 1 base and J by 2 bases, with 9 bases left in between. CDR1 LNHDA and CDR2 SQIVND come from the germline V gene (reference sequence). The CDR3 protein is CASSIALFGNQPQHF. As DNA, the CDR3 is TGTGCCAGTAGTATAGCACTTTTCGGCAATCAGCCCCAGCATTTT.

This clonotype was seen a handful of times. The CDR3 DNA reads TGTGCCAGCAGCCTCGGACTGATAAATGGCTACACCTTC. Translation gives CASSLGLINGYTF. The J gene is TRBJ1-2, the V gene TRBV6-2 or TRBV6-3; D gene ambiguous. CDR1 is MNHEY, CDR2 SVGEGT, per germline. This CDR3 has 13 amino acids. V was trimmed by 6 bases and J by 6 bases, leaving 14 bases between them.

The J gene is TRBJ1-2, the V gene TRBV10-2; no definite D call. The V and J ends lost 0 bases and 3 bases respectively, with 2 bases between them. Looked up from germline, CDR1 is WSHSY and CDR2 is SAAADI. CDR3 length equals 12 residues. The chain's CDR3 is CASSESYYGYTF. CDR3 bases: TGCGCCAGCAGTGAGTCCTACTATGGCTACACCTTC.

This chain uses TRBV28 with TRBJ2-5, with 7 bases fitting TRBD2. The trim removed 1 base at V and 0 bases at J, leaving 2 bases unmatched. This CDR3 region has 15 residues. The germline V gene has CDR1 MDHEN and CDR2 SYDVKM. The DNA of the CDR3 is TGTGCCAGCAGTTTATCAGCGGGGTACCAAGAGACCCAGTACTTC. It specifies CASSLSAGYQETQYF.

This clonotype was counted a few times. V usage is TRBV29-1 and J usage is TRBJ2-7; 8 bases fit TRBD2. Germline V gene sequence: CDR1 SQVTM, CDR2 ANQGSEA. With 5 bases clipped from V and 5 bases from J, the junction kept 5 bases outside the gene matches. The CDR3 consists of 12 residues. CDR3 amino acids: CSVFGGRHEQYF. The CDR3 nucleotides are TGCAGCGTTTTTGGCGGGAGGCACGAGCAGTACTTC.

CDR3 protein: CASSDLWGSQNQPQHF. CDR3 nucleotide sequence: TGTGCCAGCAGTGATCTTTGGGGGTCCCAGAATCAGCCCCAGCATTTT. This chain uses TRBV2 with TRBJ1-5, with TRBD1 as a possible D gene (5 bases). Germline V gene lookup returns CDR1 SNHLY and CDR2 FYNNEI. The germline V and J ends were trimmed by 3 bases and 4 bases, with 16 bases remaining between them. CDR3 length: 16 amino acids.

The chain joins TRBV9 to TRBJ2-7, with a weak D call TRBD2 (6 bases). Germline V CDR1 and CDR2: SGDLS, YYNGEE. Trimming left V 4 bases short and J 2 bases short, with 19 bases between. The CDR3 has 16 residues. The CDR3 sequence: CASSPAGTPSTYEQYF. The CDR3 nucleotides read TGTGCCAGCAGCCCCGCCGGGACTCCATCCACCTACGAGCAGTACTTC.

This clonotype was observed a single time. The rearrangement joins TRBV13 to TRBJ2-7, with 7 bases that match TRBD2. The CDR3 runs to 13 residues. V lost 3 bases and J lost 5; bases outside the gene matches: 4. Germline V lookup: CDR1 PRHDT, CDR2 FYEKMQ (reference sequence). The DNA for the CDR3 is TGTGCCAGCAGCTTTGCGGGGGAGCACGAGCAGTACTTC. Its protein product is CASSFAGEHEQYF.

The chain recombines TRBV6-5 with TRBJ2-7, with D perhaps TRBD2 (6 bases). Trimming took 0 bases from V and 3 from J, leaving 12 bases between them. Per germline, CDR1 MNHEY and CDR2 SVGAGI. The CDR3 runs to 15 residues. The CDR3 DNA reads TGTGCCAGCAGTTACTCCGGGACTGGTAACTACGAGCAGTACTTC. It specifies CASSYSGTGNYEQYF.

V usage is TRBV20-1 and J usage is TRBJ2-7, with no clear D. Germline lookup yields CDR1 DFQATT and CDR2 SNEGSKA (reference sequence). This CDR3 comprises 10 residues. Trimming removed 5 bases from V and 1 base from J, with 3 bases in between. CDR3 nucleotide sequence: TGCAGTGCTCCGTCCTACGAGCAGTACTTC. Translated: CSAPSYEQYF.

The rearrangement links TRBV27 to TRBJ2-7; no firm D call. V was cut by 0 bases and J by 0 bases, with 9 bases left in between. This CDR3 contains 15 residues. From germline, CDR1 is MNHEY and CDR2 SMNVEV (reference sequence). The CDR3 sequence: CASSLSDGLSYEQYF. The CDR3, as DNA: TGTGCCAGCAGTTTATCAGACGGTCTCTCCTACGAGCAGTACTTC.

This chain uses TRBV27 with TRBJ2-7; 10 bases map to TRBD2. The germline gives CDR1 MNHEY, CDR2 SMNVEV (reference sequence). The CDR3 covers 16 residues. V dropped 5 bases and J dropped 2; count of bases not matched to a gene: 9. The CDR3 DNA reads as TGTGCCAGCAGTCCAGCCCGGACTAGCGGCACCTACGAGCAGTACTTC. Residues: CASSPARTSGTYEQYF.

The chain carries TRBV28 and TRBJ2-2, with 9 bases that match TRBD1. Germline assignment: CDR1 MDHEN and CDR2 SYDVKM. Trimming at V came to 7 bases and at J to 6 bases, leaving 6 bases not matched to a gene. The CDR3 contains 14 residues. The CDR3 reads CASTAQGASGELFF. As DNA, the CDR3 is TGTGCCAGCACTGCACAGGGGGCATCCGGGGAGCTGTTTTTT.

The CDR3 nucleotides read TGTGCCAGCAGCCGCCCCTCCGCCGTAAACGAGCAGTACTTC. It is translated as CASSRPSAVNEQYF. The rearrangement joins TRBV13 to TRBJ2-7; D is ambiguous. Trimming took off 5 bases at V and 5 bases at J, with 16 bases between the two ends. The CDR3 extends over 14 amino acids. Germline V gene lookup returns CDR1 PRHDT and CDR2 FYEKMQ (reference sequence).

V is TRBV20-1 and J is TRBJ2-7, with D possibly matching TRBD1 (5 bases). Germline V gene sequence: CDR1 DFQATT, CDR2 SNEGSKA (reference sequence). Trimming shortened V by 0 bases and J by 0 bases, and 12 bases separated the two germline ends. The CDR3 contains 15 residues. CDR3 coding DNA: TGCAGTGCTAGAGATCGAGTACAGGCCTCCTACGAGCAGTACTTC. It translates to CSARDRVQASYEQYF.

Regarding this clonotype: The germline gene is not matched at one end of the junction; a read error may be the cause. The chain has TRBV11-2 and TRBJ2-3, with D maybe TRBD2 (6 bases). Germline assignment: CDR1 SGHAT and CDR2 FQNNGV. This CDR3 spans 16 amino acids. The CDR3 loop reads CASSSGLGIDTHTQYF. CDR3 DNA: TGTGCCAGCAGCTCGGGACTGGGCATCGACACACATACGCAGTATTTT.

This chain connects TRBV5-1 to TRBJ2-1; D unclear. V was clipped by 0 bases and J by 7 bases, with 11 bases between them. Germline V gives CDR1 SGHRS, CDR2 YFSETQ. The CDR3 length is 14 residues. The CDR3 nucleotides read TGCGCCAGCAGCTTGGAGGTAGACAAGAATGAGCAGTTCTTC. Amino acid sequence: CASSLEVDKNEQFF.

The gene calls are TRBV18 and TRBJ2-7; 9 bases fit TRBD1. The CDR3 covers 15 residues. V gave up 3 bases and J gave up 3 bases; unmatched junction bases: 6. Germline loops: CDR1 KGHSH, CDR2 LQKENI. As DNA, the CDR3 is TGTGCCAGCTCACCGGCAGGGACAGGGCTCTACGAGCAGTACTTC. Its protein product is CASSPAGTGLYEQYF. Full variable domain (missing parts from reference TRBV18 and TRBJ2-7): NAGVMQNPRHLVRRRGQEARLRCSPMKGHSHVYWYRQLPEEGLKFMVYLQKENIIDESGMPKERFSAEFPKEGPSILRIQQVVRGDSAAYFCASSPAGTGLYEQYFGPGTRLTVT.

J is TRBJ2-1 and V is TRBV19, with a tentative D call TRBD1 (6 bases). Germline V CDR1 and CDR2: LNHDA, SQIVND (reference sequence). V gave up 3 bases and J gave up 0 bases, with 12 bases separating them. This CDR3 is 16 amino acids long. In DNA, the CDR3 is TGTGCCAGTAGTATGGGGGCCACCTTCTCCTACAATGAGCAGTTCTTC. It translates to CASSMGATFSYNEQFF.

The CDR3 loop is CATLASGKVAKSGAAYEQYF. DNA of the CDR3: TGTGCCACGCTTGCCTCAGGGAAAGTCGCTAAAAGTGGGGCGGCATACGAGCAGTACTTC. This rearrangement joins TRBV2 to TRBJ2-7, with TRBD1 as a possible D gene (5 bases). Germline values: CDR1 SNHLY, CDR2 FYNNEI. The germline V and J ends were trimmed by 10 bases and 4 bases, with 38 bases remaining between them. CDR3 length: 20 amino acids. The full variable domain, in which reference TRBV2 and TRBJ2-7 provide the parts outside the CDR3, is EPEVTQTPSHQVTQMGQEVILRCVPISNHLYFYWYRQILGQKVEFLVSFYNNEISEKSEIFDDQFSVERPDGSNFTLKIRSTKLEDSAMYFCATLASGKVAKSGAAYEQYFGPGTRLTVT.

This chain links TRBV10-3 with TRBJ2-5, with a possible D match to TRBD2 (6 bases). Trimming removed 5 bases from V and 1 base from J, with 20 bases in between. The germline V gene encodes CDR1 ENHRY and CDR2 SYGVKD. CDR3 size: 17 residues. The CDR3 spells CAISPWGVGVAQETQYF. The CDR3 DNA is TGTGCCATCAGTCCCTGGGGGGTCGGAGTGGCCCAAGAGACCCAGTACTTC.

The chain employs TRBV9 and TRBJ2-7; D remains ambiguous. V lost 0 bases to trimming and J lost 0 bases, with 4 bases between them. Germline V lookup: CDR1 SGDLS, CDR2 YYNGEE. The CDR3 contains 13 residues. Written as DNA, the CDR3 is TGTGCCAGCAGCGTAGGCATCTCCTACGAGCAGTACTTC. It specifies CASSVGISYEQYF.

The chain links TRBV7-2 to TRBJ2-1; 8 bases agree with TRBD2. This CDR3 spans 16 amino acids. Germline V gene data show CDR1 as SGHTA and CDR2 as FQGNSA. V trimming: 0 bases; J trimming: 4 bases; junction bases outside the gene matches: 5. CDR3 bases: TGTGCCAGCAGCTTAGCGCTTAGCGGGACTTACAATGAGCAGTTCTTC. Residues: CASSLALSGTYNEQFF.

This rearrangement joins TRBV7-6 to TRBJ1-4; D not resolved. Trimming removed 3 bases from V and 3 bases from J, with 14 bases in between. CDR3 length: 16 amino acids. The germline CDR1 and CDR2 sequences are SGHVS and FNYEAQ. The CDR3 here is CASSFGRRAPNEKLFF. DNA of the CDR3: TGTGCCAGCAGCTTTGGGCGCCGGGCTCCTAATGAAAAACTGTTTTTT.